The 4 T cell receptor beta chains below all came from one sample that was sequenced in a study of shared clonotypes between healthy human individuals. Naive-designated CD8 cells lacked CD45RO, were positively enriched for CCR7, and omitted terminally differentiated effector memory CD45RA+ cells. Assay: immunoSEQ multiplex PCR; the TCRdb copy retains only in-frame clones and omits some. The sample shows about 2 million clones, approximately 95% of them seen only once. Sequenced sample: naive CD8+ T cells sorted from blood. The receptors originated from a man between 18 and 29 years old in good health.

The V gene is TRBV7-9, the J gene TRBJ2-7; TRBD1 aligns across 9 bases. This CDR3 is 15 amino acids long. Looked up from germline, CDR1 is SEHNR and CDR2 is FQNEAQ (reference sequence). Unmatched junction bases numbered 7, after V lost 5 bases and J lost 2 bases. The CDR3 region has the DNA TGTGCCAGCAGCATCGGGGGACAGGGCGCCTACGAGCAGTACTTC. Encoded protein: CASSIGGQGAYEQYF.

The chain recombines TRBV7-8 with TRBJ2-7; D is possibly TRBD1 (6 bases). The germline gives CDR1 SGHVS, CDR2 FQNEAQ. The ends were cut back, 4 bases at V and 0 bases at J, with 19 bases in the middle. The CDR3 has 17 residues. The CDR3 DNA sequence: TGTGCCAGCAGCTCCCTAGGGGGTGAAGGGAGCTCCTACGAGCAGTACTTC. This gives the protein CASSSLGGEGSSYEQYF.

This clone has a single count. The same CDR3 also results from other DNA sequences found in this sample. The V and J genes are TRBV4-1 and TRBJ2-7, with a possible D match to TRBD1 (6 bases). CDR3 length: 16 amino acids. V was trimmed by 0 bases and J by 0 bases, leaving 12 bases between them. From germline, CDR1 is MGHRA and CDR2 YSYEKL. The CDR3 sequence: CASSQETGTPSYEQYF. The CDR3, as DNA: TGCGCCAGCAGCCAAGAGACCGGGACACCCTCCTACGAGCAGTACTTC.

This chain connects TRBV7-2 to TRBJ2-7; D perhaps matches TRBD2 (5 bases). The CDR3 contains 15 residues. Germline V lookup: CDR1 SGHTA, CDR2 FQGNSA. Trimming cost V 1 base and J 5 bases, with 15 bases left between them. The CDR3 coding sequence is TGTGCCAGCAGCTTAGTCACGATGGCGGAGGACGAGCAGTACTTC. This codes for CASSLVTMAEDEQYF.